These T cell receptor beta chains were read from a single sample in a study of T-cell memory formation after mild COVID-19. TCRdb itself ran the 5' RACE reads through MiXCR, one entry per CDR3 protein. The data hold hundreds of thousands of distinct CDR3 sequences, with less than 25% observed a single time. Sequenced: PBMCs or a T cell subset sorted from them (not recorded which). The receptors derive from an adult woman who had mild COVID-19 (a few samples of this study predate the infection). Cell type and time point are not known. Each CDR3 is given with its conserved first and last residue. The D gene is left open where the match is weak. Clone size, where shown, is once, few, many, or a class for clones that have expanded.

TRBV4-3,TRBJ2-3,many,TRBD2,TGCGCCAGCAGCCAGTTGGCGGGAGTAGGAACAGATACGCAGTATTTT,CASSQLAGVGTDTQYF
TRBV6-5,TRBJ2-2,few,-,TGTGCCAGCACTAGTACCTTATCCTCCGGGGAGCTGTTTTTT,CASTSTLSSGELFF
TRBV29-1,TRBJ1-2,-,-,TGCAGCGTTGAAACTCACGGCTACACCTTC,CSVETHGYTF
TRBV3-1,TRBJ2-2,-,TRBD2,TGTGCCAGCAGGGCAAAGGGACTAGTAGTAACCGGGGAGCTGTTTTTT,CASRAKGLVVTGELFF
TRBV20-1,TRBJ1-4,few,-,TGCAGTGCTAGAGATTACACAGGCTTAAATGAAAAACTGTTTTTT,CSARDYTGLNEKLFF
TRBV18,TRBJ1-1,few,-,TGTGCCAGCTTCCGGATGTTTTCGGGCACTGAAGCTTTCTTT,CASFRMFSGTEAFF
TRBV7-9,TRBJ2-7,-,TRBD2,TGTGCCAGCAGCCAAGCACTAGCGGGAGGCCCTCTCACGGGGGAGCAGTACTTC,CASSQALAGGPLTGEQYF
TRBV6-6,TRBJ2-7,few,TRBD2,TGTGCCAGCAGTTACGAGCCCTTTAGCGGGGGGGGGTTCGAGCAGTACTTC,CASSYEPFSGGGFEQYF
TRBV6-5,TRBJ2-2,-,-,TGTGCCAGCAGGTCCTACGGGGAGCTGTTTTTT,CASRSYGELFF
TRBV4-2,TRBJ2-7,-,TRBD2,TGTGCCAGCAGCCAAGATACCGGACTAGCTCAAGAGCAGTACTTC,CASSQDTGLAQEQYF
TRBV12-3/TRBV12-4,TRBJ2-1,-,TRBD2,TGTGCCAGCAGGGGGACTAGGGACAATGAGCAGTTCTTC,CASRGTRDNEQFF
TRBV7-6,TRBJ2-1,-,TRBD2,TGTGCCAGCAGCTTAGCCCCCCCCCGCGGGAGGTCCAATGAGCAGTTCTTC,CASSLAPPRGRSNEQFF
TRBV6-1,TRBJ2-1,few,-,TGTGCCAGCAGTGACCGACAGAGCTCCTACAATGAGCAGTTCTTC,CASSDRQSSYNEQFF
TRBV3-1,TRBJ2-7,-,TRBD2,TGTGCCAGCAGCCACAGGACTAGCAGGAACGAGCAGTACTTC,CASSHRTSRNEQYF
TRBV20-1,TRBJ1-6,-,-,TGCAGTGCTGCGAGGGGGAATAATTCACCCCTCCACTTT,CSAARGNNSPLHF
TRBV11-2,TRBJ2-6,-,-,TGTGCCAGCAGCTACTCCGCGTACTCTGGGGCCAACGTCCTGACTTTC,CASSYSAYSGANVLTF
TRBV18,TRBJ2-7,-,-,TGTGCCAGCTCCCTCGGAGGGGTACTCGGCTACGAGCAGTACTTC,CASSLGGVLGYEQYF
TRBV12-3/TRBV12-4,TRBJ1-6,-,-,TGTGCCAGCAGCAGGACAGTCCCGAGCTCCTATAATTCACCCCTCCACTTT,CASSRTVPSSYNSPLHF
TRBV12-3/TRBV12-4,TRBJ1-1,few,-,TGTGCCAGCAGTCAAGACAGGCGAACTGAAGCTTTCTTT,CASSQDRRTEAFF
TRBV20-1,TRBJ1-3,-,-,TGCAGTGCTAGCGTCCGGACAGAGGGAAACACCATATATTTT,CSASVRTEGNTIYF
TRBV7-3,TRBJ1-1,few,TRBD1,TGTGCCAGCAGCCCGGGACAGGGGGCGCAGACTGAAGCTTTCTTT,CASSPGQGAQTEAFF
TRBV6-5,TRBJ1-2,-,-,TGTGCCAGCAGTTACTCCACGCCCCTATCCCATGGCTACACCTTC,CASSYSTPLSHGYTF
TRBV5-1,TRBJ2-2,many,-,TGCGCCAGCAGCAGTGCCCCACTGAACACCGGGGAGCTGTTTTTT,CASSSAPLNTGELFF
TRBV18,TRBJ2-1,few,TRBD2,TGTGCCAGCTCACCACTGAGGACTAGCGGGAGAAATGAGCAGTTCTTC,CASSPLRTSGRNEQFF
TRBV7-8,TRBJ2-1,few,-,TGTGCCAGCAGCTTAAGGCCGGGAACCTACAATGAGCAGTTCTTC,CASSLRPGTYNEQFF
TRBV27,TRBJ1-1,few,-,TGTGCCAGCAGTTTTGAGGGTGCTGAAGCTTTCTTT,CASSFEGAEAFF
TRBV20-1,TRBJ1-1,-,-,TGCTGGCCCTTAGGGAGGGATCAACTCAACACTGAAGCTTTCTTT,CWPLGRDQLNTEAFF
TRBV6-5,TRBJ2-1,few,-,TGTGCCAGCAGTTACGGGCTAGGAGGGTTCTCGGAGCAGTTCTTC,CASSYGLGGFSEQFF
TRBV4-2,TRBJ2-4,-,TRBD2,TGTGCCAGCAGCCCTCGTCTAGCGGGAGTAATCGCCAAAAACATTCAGTACTTC,CASSPRLAGVIAKNIQYF
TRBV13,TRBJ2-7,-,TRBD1,TGTGCCAGCAGCTCTACCGGGACAGGGGGCTCCGAGCAGTACTTC,CASSSTGTGGSEQYF
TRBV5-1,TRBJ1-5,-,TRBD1,TGCGCCAGCAGCTTGGCTGGGACAGGGAATCAGCCCCAGCATTTT,CASSLAGTGNQPQHF
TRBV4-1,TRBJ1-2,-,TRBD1,TGCGCCAGCAGCCAGCACTCGGGACAGGGGCTCTACACCTTC,CASSQHSGQGLYTF
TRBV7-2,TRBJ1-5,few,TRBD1,TGTGCCAGCAGCTCAGGGGGTCTGCGCAATCAGCCCCAGCATTTT,CASSSGGLRNQPQHF
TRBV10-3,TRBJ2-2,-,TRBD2,TGTGCCATCAGTGCGGCTAGCGGGAGGCGAGGCGGGGAGCTGTTTTTT,CAISAASGRRGGELFF
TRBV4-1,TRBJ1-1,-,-,TGCGCCAGCAGCCAAGTCCGGGCGTTGGGTGAAGCTTTCTTT,CASSQVRALGEAFF
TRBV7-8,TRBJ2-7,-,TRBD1,TGTGCCAGCAGTTCCGGGACAGGGAAGACCCCAGCGTCCTACGAGCAGTACTTC,CASSSGTGKTPASYEQYF
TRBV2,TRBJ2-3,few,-,TGTGCCAGCAACTCCATCTCGGATACGCAGTATTTT,CASNSISDTQYF
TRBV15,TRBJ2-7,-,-,TGTGCCACCAGCAGAGGGGGATTCTACGAGCAGTACTTC,CATSRGGFYEQYF
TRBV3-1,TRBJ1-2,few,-,TGTGCCAGCAGTCCAGTGGGAAGGGGATCCTATGGCTACACCTTC,CASSPVGRGSYGYTF
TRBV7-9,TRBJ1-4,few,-,TGTGCCAGCAGCTTAGGACAGAATGAAAAACTGTTTTTT,CASSLGQNEKLFF
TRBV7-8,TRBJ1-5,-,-,TGTGCCAGCAGCTTAGTTGAGGAGCAGCCCCAGCATTTT,CASSLVEEQPQHF
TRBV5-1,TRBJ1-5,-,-,TGCGCCAGCAGCTTGGCCCCTGTGGACTATAGCAATCAGCCCCAGCATTTT,CASSLAPVDYSNQPQHF
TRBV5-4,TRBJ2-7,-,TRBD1,TGTGCCAGCAGCCGGGACAGGCGCCGGGACGAGCAGTACTTC,CASSRDRRRDEQYF
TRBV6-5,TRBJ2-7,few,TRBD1,TGTGCCAGCAGGGATCCGGGACAGGGGATGTACTTC,CASRDPGQGMYF
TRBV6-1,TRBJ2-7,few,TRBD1,TGTGCCAGCAGGGGGACAGAAGCCTACGAGCAGTACTTC,CASRGTEAYEQYF
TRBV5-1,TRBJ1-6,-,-,TGCGCCAGCAGCCCCGACAGATCACCCCTCCACTTT,CASSPDRSPLHF
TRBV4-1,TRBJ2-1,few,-,TGCGCCAGCAGCCAGCCAAAGGGGGGGCGAGAGGCGATCTTC,CASSQPKGGREAIF
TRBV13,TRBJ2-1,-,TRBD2,TGTGCCAGCAGCCCCCAACTAGCGGGGGCGCCGGGGTACAATGAGCAGTTCTTC,CASSPQLAGAPGYNEQFF
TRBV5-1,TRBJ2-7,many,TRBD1,TGCGCCAGCAGCTTAAGGACAGGGGGCGACGAGCAGTACTTC,CASSLRTGGDEQYF